This entry describes one TCR beta chain. These data are taken from a study of blood T cell repertoires in COVID-19. Per germline, CDR1 KGHSH and CDR2 LQKENI. The V end was cut by 4 bases, the J end by 4 bases, with 13 bases between. This CDR3 region has 15 residues. Generated by immunoSEQ multiplex PCR, the TCRdb table keeps only in-frame clones and is missing some. The data show approximately 440,000 clones, approximately 88% seen once. Sequencing was done on a sample of peripheral blood. This chain uses TRBV18 with TRBJ1-4; D gene ambiguous. The source is a woman between 45 and 60 years old with COVID-19, enrolled during active disease. CDR3: CASSLRTGNNEKLFF. The CDR3 coding sequence is TGTGCCAGCTCACTACGGACCGGGAATAATGAAAAACTGTTTTTT.